This TCR beta chain is from a study of radiotherapy plus CTLA-4 blockade in lung cancer. Study as a whole: Around 18% of enrolled patients responded objectively, and roughly 31% had disease control.

Receiving focal radiation plus CTLA-4 blockade with ipilimumab were patients who had chemo-refractory metastatic non-small-cell lung cancer. For this clone: The target antigen is unknown.

The assay was immunoSEQ multiplex PCR, and TCRdb's table has in-frame clones only and misses some. The repertoire holds around 110,000 clones, 70% to 90% seen once, with 2.4% in the top ten. Study-level findings and limits: Expansion in blood of tumor-derived TCR clones was seen after radiotherapy plus ipilimumab.

CDR3 length: 16 amino acids. In germline, CDR1 is LGHNA, CDR2 YSLEER. V gave up 3 bases and J gave up 2 bases, with 16 bases separating them. J is TRBJ1-2 and V is TRBV4-3; no firm D call. The receptor comes from a human donor with non-small cell lung cancer that progressed on radiotherapy plus ipilimumab. Some clones in this sample may be carry-over from other donors' samples. The source was peripheral blood, collected from a patient treated with radiotherapy plus ipilimumab. The CDR3 protein is CASSHAYRGSNYGYTF. Here the CDR3 DNA reads TGCGCCAGCAGCCATGCTTACAGAGGGTCAAACTATGGCTACACCTTC.